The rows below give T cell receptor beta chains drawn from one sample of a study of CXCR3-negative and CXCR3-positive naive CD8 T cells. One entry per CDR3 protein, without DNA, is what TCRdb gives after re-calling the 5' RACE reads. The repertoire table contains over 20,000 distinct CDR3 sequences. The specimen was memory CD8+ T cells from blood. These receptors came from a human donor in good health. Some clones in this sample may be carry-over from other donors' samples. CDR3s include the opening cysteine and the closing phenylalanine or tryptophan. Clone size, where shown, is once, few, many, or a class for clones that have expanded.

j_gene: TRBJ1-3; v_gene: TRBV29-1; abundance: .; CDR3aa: CSVEDGRGNSGNTIYF
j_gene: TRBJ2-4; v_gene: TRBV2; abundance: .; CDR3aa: CASSPGTGGGGRNIQYF
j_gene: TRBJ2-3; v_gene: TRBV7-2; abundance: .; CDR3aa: CASSAEGFPDTQYF
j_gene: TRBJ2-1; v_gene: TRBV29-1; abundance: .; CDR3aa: CSVEDLWGQGLENEQFF
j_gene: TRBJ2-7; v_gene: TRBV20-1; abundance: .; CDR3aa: CSAIGGGSYEQYF
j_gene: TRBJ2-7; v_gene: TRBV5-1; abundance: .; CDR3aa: CASSHVSLPGQGNYEQYF
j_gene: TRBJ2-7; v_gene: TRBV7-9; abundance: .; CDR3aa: CASSSTRGGRQAYEQYF
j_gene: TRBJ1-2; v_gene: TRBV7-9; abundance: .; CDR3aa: CASSRAGDPLYGYTF
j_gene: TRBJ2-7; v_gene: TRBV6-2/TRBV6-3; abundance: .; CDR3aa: CASSYSAGSYEQYF
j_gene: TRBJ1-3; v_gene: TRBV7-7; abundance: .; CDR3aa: CASSLSVSSGNTIYF
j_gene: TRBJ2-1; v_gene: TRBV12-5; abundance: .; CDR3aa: CASGNDRGHYNEQFF
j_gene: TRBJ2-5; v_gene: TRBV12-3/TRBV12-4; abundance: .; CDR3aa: CASSLSGDLAGVQTQYF
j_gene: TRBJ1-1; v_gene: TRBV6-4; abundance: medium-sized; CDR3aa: CASSDRMNTEAFF
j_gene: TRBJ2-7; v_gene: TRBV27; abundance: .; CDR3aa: CASTRGGMDEQYF
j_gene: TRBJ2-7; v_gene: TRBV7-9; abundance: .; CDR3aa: CASSSVTTDSSYEQYF
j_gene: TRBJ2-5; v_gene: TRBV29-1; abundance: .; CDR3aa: CSVVQGARETQYF
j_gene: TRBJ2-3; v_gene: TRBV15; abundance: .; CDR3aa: CATSRSGSSTDTQYF
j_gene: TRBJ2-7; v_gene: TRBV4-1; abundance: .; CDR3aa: CASSQDSGQVFYEQYF
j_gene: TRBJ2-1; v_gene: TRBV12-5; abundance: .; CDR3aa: CASGLAPGLAYYNEQFF
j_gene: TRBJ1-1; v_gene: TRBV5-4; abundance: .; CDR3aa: CASSFSNTEAFF
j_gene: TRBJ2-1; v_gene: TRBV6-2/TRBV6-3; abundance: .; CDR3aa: CASSNSSHTEQFF
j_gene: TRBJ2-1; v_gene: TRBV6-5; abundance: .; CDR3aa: CASSYSSGGYNEQFF
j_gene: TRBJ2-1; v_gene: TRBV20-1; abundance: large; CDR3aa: CSALGQGPSYNEQFF
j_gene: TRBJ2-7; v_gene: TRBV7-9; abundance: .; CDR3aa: CASSFIAGGRDEQYF
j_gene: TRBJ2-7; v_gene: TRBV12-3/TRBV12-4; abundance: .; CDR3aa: CASSVGSYEQYF
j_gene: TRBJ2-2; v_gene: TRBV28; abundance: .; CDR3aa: CASSLRGDTGELFF
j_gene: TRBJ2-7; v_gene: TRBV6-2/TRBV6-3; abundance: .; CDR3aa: CASSYQENYEQYF
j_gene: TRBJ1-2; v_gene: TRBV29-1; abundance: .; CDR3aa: CSAPIGLGGYTF
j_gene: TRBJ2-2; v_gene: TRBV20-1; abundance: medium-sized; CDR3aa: CSARSPGAGDTGELFF
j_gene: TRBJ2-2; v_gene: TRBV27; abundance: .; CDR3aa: CASSLDGLALNTGELFF
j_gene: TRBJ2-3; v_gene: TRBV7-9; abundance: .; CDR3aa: CASSHLRQGVADTQYF
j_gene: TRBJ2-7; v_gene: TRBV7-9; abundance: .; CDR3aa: CASSPGQGPTYEQYF
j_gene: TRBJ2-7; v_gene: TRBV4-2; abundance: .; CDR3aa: CASSQDPSGGAYEQYF
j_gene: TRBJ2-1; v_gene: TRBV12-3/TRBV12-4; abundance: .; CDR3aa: CASREPSGGAGNEQFF
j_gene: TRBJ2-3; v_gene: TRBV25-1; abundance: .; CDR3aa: CASSNGTGSTDTQYF
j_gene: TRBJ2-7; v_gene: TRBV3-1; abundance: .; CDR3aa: CASSQDGRTYEQYF
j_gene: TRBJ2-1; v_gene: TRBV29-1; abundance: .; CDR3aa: CSVVGLAVIGEQFF
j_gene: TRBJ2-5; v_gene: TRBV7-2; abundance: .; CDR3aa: CASSPSGRDGETQYF